The sample holds many counts of the clone carrying this TCR beta chain. Its antigen remains unidentified. This entry belongs to a study of human T cells and chemical hapten exposure. Study at large: DPC (0.01%) was patch tested on the upper back and read at 6 days. The cohort included alopecia areata under or over 50% scalp, totalis and universalis. Per-sample TCR yields varied mainly from small pooled library volume differences. Study-wide results and limits: Patch test score showed a positive correlation with PT1 expanded TCR counts.

Using its own MiXCR run on the RACE reads, TCRdb lists one record per CDR3 protein. The sample has tens of thousands of distinct CDR3 sequences, 10% to 13% seen once; the top ten hold about 2.5%. Time point of the sample: patch test 2, 6 weeks after DPC sensitization. Regarding treatment: therapeutic diphenylcyclopropenone sensitization with weekly scalp DPC. The sample in question was whole blood, obtained in connection with sensitization to the hapten diphenylcyclopropenone (DPC). The TCR originated in a woman in her thirties with alopecia areata. Some clones in this sample may be carry-over from other donors' samples.

CDR3: CATSDPGQIQETQYF. The CDR3 nucleotides are TGTGCCACCAGTGACCCGGGACAGATACAAGAGACCCAGTACTTC. V and J are TRBV24-1 and TRBJ2-5; 7 bases line up with TRBD1. J was trimmed by 2 bases and V by 4 bases; bases with no gene match: 6. Germline loops: CDR1 KGHDR, CDR2 SFDVKD. There are 15 residues in the CDR3.